Included here is one TCR beta chain sequence, with context. The record originates from a study of shared T cell receptors in the human thymus. Sequenced by immunoSEQ multiplex PCR; TCRdb stores in-frame clones only, minus some. The sample contains 500,000 to 850,000 clones, more than 70% of which appear only once. CDR1 and CDR2 (germline): MDHEN, SYDVKM. With 7 bases removed from V and 0 bases from J, the gap between germline ends came to 22 bases. This CDR3 is built from 18 residues. The same data also went into a second study, on human thymus T cells. Turning to that study: Seemingly biased V and J gene usage marked thymic and blood repertoires.

V usage is TRBV28 and J usage is TRBJ1-5; tentatively, D is TRBD1 (6 bases). The sequenced material came from thymocytes. The receptor was isolated from a boy in the first two years of life with a congenital heart defect. The CDR3 sequence is CASNPRDTHPYSNQPQHF. For the CDR3, the DNA is TGTGCCAGCAACCCCCGGGACACACACCCTTATAGCAATCAGCCCCAGCATTTT. The full variable domain, with the rest looked up from reference TRBV28 and TRBJ1-5, is DVKVTQSSRYLVKRTGEKVFLECVQDMDHENMFWYRQDPGLGLRLIYFSYDVKMKEKGDIPEGYSVSREKKERFSLILESASTNQTSMYLCASNPRDTHPYSNQPQHFGDGTRLSIL.